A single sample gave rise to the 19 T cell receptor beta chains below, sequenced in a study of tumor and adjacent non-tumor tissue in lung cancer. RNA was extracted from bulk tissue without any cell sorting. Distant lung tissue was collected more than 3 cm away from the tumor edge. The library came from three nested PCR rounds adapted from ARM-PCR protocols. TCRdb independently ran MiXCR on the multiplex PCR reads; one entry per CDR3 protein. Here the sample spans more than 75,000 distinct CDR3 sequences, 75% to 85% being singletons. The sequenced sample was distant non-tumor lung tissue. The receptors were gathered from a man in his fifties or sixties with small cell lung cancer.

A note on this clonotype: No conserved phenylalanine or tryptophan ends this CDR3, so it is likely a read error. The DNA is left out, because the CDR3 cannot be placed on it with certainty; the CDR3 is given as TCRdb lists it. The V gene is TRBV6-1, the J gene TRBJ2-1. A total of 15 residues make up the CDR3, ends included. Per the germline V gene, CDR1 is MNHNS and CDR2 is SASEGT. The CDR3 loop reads CASSDTQSSYNEQSI.

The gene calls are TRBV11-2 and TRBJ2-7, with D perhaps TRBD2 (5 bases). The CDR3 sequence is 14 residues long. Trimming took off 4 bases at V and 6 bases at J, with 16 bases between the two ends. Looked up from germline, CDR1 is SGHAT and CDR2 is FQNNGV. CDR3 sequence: CASSSTRGETEQYV. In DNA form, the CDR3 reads TGTGCCAGCAGCTCTACTCGGGGAGAGACCGAGCAGTACGTC.

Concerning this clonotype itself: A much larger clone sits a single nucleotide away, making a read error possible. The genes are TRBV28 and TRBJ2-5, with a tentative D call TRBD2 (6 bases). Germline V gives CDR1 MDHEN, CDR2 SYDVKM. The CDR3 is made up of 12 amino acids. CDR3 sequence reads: CASIGGAETQHF. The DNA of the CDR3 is TGTGCCAGCATTGGAGGGGCAGAGACCCAGCACTTC.

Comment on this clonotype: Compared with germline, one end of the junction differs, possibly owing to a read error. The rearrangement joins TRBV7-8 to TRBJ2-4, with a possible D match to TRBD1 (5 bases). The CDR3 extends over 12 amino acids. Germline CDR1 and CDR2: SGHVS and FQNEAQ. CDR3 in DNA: TGTGTCAGTAGCTTGGACCAGGGCATTCAGTATTTC. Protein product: CVSSLDQGIQYF. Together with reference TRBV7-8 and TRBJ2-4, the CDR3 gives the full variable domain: GAGVSQSPRYKVAKRGQDVALRCDPISGHVSLFWYQQALGQGPEFLTYFQNEAQLDKSGLPSDRFFAERPEGSVSTLKIQRTQQEDSAVYLCVSSLDQGIQYFGAGTRLSVL.

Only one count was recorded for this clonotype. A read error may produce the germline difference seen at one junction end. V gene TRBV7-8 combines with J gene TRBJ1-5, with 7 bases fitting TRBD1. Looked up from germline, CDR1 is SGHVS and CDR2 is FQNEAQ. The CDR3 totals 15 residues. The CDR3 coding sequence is TGTGCCAACAGCCCGAGGGGGCCGGGGAATCAGCCCCAGCATTTT. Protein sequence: CANSPRGPGNQPQHF.

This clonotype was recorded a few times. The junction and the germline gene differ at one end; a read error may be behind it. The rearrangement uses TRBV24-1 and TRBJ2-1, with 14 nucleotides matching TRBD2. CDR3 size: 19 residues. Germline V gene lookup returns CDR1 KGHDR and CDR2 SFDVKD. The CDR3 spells CVTSDLGGLAGVRYNEQFF. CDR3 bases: TGTGTCACCAGTGATTTGGGGGGACTAGCGGGAGTCCGGTACAATGAGCAGTTCTTC.

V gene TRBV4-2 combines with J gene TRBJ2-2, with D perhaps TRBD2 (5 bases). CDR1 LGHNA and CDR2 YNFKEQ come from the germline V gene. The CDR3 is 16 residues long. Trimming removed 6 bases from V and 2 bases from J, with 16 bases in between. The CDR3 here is CASSLNLRANTGELFF. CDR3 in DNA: TGTGCCAGCAGTCTAAACCTGAGGGCCAACACCGGGGAGCTGTTTTTT.

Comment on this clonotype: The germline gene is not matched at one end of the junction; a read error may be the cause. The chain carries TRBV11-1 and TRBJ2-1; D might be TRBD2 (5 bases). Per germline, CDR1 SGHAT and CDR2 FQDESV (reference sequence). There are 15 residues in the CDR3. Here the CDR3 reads CASSLEWRTYNEQFF. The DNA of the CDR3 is TGTGCCAGTAGCTTAGAGTGGAGGACCTACAATGAGCAATTCTTC.

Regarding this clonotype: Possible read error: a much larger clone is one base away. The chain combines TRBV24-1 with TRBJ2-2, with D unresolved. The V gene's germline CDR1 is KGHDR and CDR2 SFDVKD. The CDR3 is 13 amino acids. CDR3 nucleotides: TGTGCCGCCAGTGATCCCTGGGGCGGGGAGCTGTTTTTT. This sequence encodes CAASDPWGGELFF.

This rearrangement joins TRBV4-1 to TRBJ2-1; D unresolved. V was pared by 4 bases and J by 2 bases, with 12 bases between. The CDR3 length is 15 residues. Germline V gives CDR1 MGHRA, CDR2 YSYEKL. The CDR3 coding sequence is TGCGCCAGCAGCCTCATCGAAGCACCCTACAATGAGCAGTTCTTC. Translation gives CASSLIEAPYNEQFF.

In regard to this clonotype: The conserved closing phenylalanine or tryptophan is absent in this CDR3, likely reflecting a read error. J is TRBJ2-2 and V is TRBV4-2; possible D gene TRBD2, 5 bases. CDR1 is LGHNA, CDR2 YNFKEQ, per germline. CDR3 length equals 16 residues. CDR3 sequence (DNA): TGTGCCAGCAACCAAGATCTGAGGGCCAACGCCTGGGAGCTGTTTTTA. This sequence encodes CASNQDLRANAWELFL.

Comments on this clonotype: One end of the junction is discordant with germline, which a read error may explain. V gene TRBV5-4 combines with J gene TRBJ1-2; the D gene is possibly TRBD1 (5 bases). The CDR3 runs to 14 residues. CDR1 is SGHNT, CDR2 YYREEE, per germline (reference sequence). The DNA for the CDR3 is TGTGCCAGGAGCTTGGGGCCATCTAAGTATGGCTACACCTTC. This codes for CARSLGPSKYGYTF.

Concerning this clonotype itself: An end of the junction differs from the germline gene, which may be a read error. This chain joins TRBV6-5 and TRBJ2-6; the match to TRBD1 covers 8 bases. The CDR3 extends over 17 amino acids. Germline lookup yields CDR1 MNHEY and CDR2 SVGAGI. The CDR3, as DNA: TGTGCCAAAAGCCTGGACAGGGACCAGTCTGGGGCCAATGTCCTGACTTTC. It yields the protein CAKSLDRDQSGANVLTF.

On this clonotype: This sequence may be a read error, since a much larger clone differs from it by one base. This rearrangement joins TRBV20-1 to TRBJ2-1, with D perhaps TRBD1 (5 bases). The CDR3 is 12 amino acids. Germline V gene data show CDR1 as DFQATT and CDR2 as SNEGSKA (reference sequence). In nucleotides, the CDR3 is TGCAGTGCTACCGAAAGGGGCAATGAGCTGTTCTTC. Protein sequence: CSATERGNELFF.

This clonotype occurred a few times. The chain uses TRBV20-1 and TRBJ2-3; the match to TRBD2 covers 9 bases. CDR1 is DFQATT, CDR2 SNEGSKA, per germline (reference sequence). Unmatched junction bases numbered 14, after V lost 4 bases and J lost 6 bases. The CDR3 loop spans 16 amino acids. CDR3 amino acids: CSAMTGTSYTRDTQYF. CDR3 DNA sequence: TGCAGTGCTATGACCGGGACTAGCTATACCAGGGATACGCAGTATTTT.

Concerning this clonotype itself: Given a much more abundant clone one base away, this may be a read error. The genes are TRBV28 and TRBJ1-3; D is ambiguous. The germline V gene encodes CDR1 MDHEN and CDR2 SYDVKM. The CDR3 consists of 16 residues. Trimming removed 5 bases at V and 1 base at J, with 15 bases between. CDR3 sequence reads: CASSVPGIGSGNTIYF. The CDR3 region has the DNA TGTGCCAGCAGTGTCCCCGGGATAGGGTCTGGAAACACCATATATTTT.

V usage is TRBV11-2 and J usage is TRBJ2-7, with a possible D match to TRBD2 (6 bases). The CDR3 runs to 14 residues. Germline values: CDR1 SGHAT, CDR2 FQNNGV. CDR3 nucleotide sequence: TGTACTAGCAGCTTGAACCAGGGACCTTACGAGCAGTGCGTC. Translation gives CTSSLNQGPYEQCV.

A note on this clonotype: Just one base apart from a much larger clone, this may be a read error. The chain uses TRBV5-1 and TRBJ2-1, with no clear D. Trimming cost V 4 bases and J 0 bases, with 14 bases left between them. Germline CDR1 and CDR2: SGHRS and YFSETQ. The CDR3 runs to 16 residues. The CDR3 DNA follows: TGCGCCAGCAGCACCATGGGCGGATACTCCTACAATGAGCAGTTCTTC. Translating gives CASSTMGGYSYNEQFF.

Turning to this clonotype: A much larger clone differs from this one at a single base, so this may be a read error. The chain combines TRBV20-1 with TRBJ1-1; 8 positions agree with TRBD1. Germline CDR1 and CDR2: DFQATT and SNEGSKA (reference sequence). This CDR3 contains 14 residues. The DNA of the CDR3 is TGCGGTGCTAGAAAAGGACAGGGCACCTCTGAAGCTTTCTTT. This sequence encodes CGARKGQGTSEAFF.